The 22 T cell receptor beta chains listed next were all sequenced from one sample in a study of vaccination and CD4 T cells after COVID-19. These TCRs are of unknown antigen specificity. Cultured CD4+ T cells had their DNA profiled by the Oncomine TCR Beta short-read assay. MiXCR, run by TCRdb on the PCR reads, gives a single entry per CDR3 protein. The sample records approximately 9,200 distinct CDR3 sequences, around 38% being singletons. Treatment given: approximately 9-day PBMC culture with coronavirus spike peptide pools or control peptides (ViraFEST assay). The collection of CD4+ T cells from the unexposed donor took place before the COVID-19 pandemic (2011-2018). Input material: CD4+ T cells from blood, cultured in vitro. These receptors came from a human donor in good health.

This clonotype was counted between two and nine times. The chain recombines TRBV6-1 with TRBJ1-1, with a weak D call TRBD1 (5 bases). The CDR3 length is 13 residues. The V and J ends lost 7 bases and 4 bases respectively, with 13 bases between them. In germline, CDR1 is MNHNS, CDR2 SASEGT. In nucleotides, the CDR3 is TGTGCCAGCACCGCAACGGGGCGCACTGAAGCTTTCTTT. Encoded protein: CASTATGRTEAFF.

Relative to its sample, this clonotype is medium-sized. This sequence joins TRBV27 and TRBJ2-1; possible D gene TRBD1, 6 bases. CDR3 length: 14 amino acids. Trimming shortened V by 1 base and J by 8 bases, and 12 bases separated the two germline ends. Germline V gene sequence: CDR1 MNHEY, CDR2 SMNVEV (reference sequence). CDR3 in amino acids: CASSLYTGWDEQFF. Here the CDR3 DNA reads TGTGCCAGCAGTTTATACACAGGGTGGGATGAGCAGTTCTTC.

This clonotype was detected only once. One end of the junction is discordant with germline, which a read error may explain. The chain joins TRBV7-2 to TRBJ2-7; TRBD2 aligns across 10 bases. CDR1 is SGHTA, CDR2 FQGNSA, per germline. This CDR3 comprises 14 residues. CDR3 nucleotide sequence: TGTGCCAGCGGCTTACTAGCGGGACAATACGAGCAGTACTTC. This sequence encodes CASGLLAGQYEQYF.

The chain is built from TRBV5-4 and TRBJ2-5; D is perhaps TRBD2 (6 bases). Germline CDR1 is SGHNT and CDR2 is YYREEE (reference sequence). This CDR3 has 15 residues. V was cut by 0 bases and J by 2 bases, with 11 bases left in between. The CDR3 region is CASSLARRGQETQYF. The CDR3 DNA follows: TGTGCCAGCAGCTTGGCCCGGAGGGGACAAGAGACCCAGTACTTC.

The chain links TRBV27 to TRBJ1-2, with 10 bases that match TRBD1. This CDR3 is built from 19 residues. With V trimmed by 0 bases and J by 0 bases, 10 bases remained unmatched. CDR1 is MNHEY and CDR2 is SMNVEV in the germline V gene (reference sequence). Here the CDR3 reads CASSLSVIMGTGANYGYTF. CDR3 nucleotides: TGTGCCAGCAGTTTATCGGTTATTATGGGGACAGGGGCTAACTATGGCTACACCTTC.

This clonotype has more than one count but fewer than ten. The J gene is TRBJ2-2, the V gene TRBV19, with D perhaps TRBD2 (5 bases). V dropped 5 bases and J dropped 3 bases, with 10 bases sitting between them. CDR1 and CDR2 from the germline V gene are LNHDA and SQIVND (reference sequence). The CDR3 has 14 residues. In DNA, the CDR3 is TGTGCCAGTAGTTGGCTGGACTACACCGGGGAGCTGTTTTTT. Translating gives CASSWLDYTGELFF.

V usage is TRBV7-2 and J usage is TRBJ1-5; D is ambiguous. V was trimmed by 1 base and J by 1 base, leaving 11 bases between them. The CDR3 loop spans 16 amino acids. Germline CDR1 and CDR2: SGHTA and FQGNSA. CDR3 sequence reads: CASSLVAERSNQPQHF. Here the CDR3 DNA reads TGTGCCAGCAGCTTAGTGGCGGAGAGAAGCAATCAGCCCCAGCATTTT.

The gene calls are TRBV7-2 and TRBJ1-5; 10 nucleotides align to TRBD1. The CDR3 is 19 residues long. The ends lost 1 base at V and 0 bases at J; junction bases unmatched: 9. The V gene's germline CDR1 is SGHTA and CDR2 FQGNSA. The CDR3 spells CASSLGPGQGIRSNQPQHF. CDR3 nucleotides: TGTGCCAGCAGCTTAGGACCGGGACAGGGGATCCGTAGCAATCAGCCCCAGCATTTT.

The chain joins TRBV5-4 to TRBJ2-3; D possibly uses TRBD1 or TRBD2 (6 bases each). V lost 9 bases to trimming and J lost 5 bases, with 22 bases between them. The CDR3 covers 15 residues. Per germline, CDR1 SGHNT and CDR2 YYREEE (reference sequence). The CDR3 spells CATESGAGLGDTQYF. The CDR3 region has the DNA TGTGCCACGGAATCGGGGGCAGGGCTGGGAGATACGCAGTATTTT.

This clonotype was counted between two and nine times. The gene calls are TRBV27 and TRBJ1-2; 7 nucleotides line up with TRBD1. Germline CDR1 and CDR2: MNHEY and SMNVEV (reference sequence). The CDR3 spans 17 residues. With 3 bases clipped from V and 2 bases from J, the junction kept 12 bases outside the gene matches. The CDR3 nucleotides are TGTGCCAGCAGTTTTGGCCTACGGAGGGGGCGCAACTATGGCTACACCTTC. Protein: CASSFGLRRGRNYGYTF.

The V and J genes are TRBV6-2 or TRBV6-3 and TRBJ1-1; D gene unclear. Germline values: CDR1 MNHEY, CDR2 SVGEGT. Trimming stripped 2 bases from V and 4 bases from J, with 11 bases between. The CDR3 has 14 amino acids. The CDR3 protein is CASSYQDLSTEAFF. For the CDR3, the DNA is TGTGCCAGCAGTTACCAGGACCTTAGCACTGAAGCTTTCTTT.

V is TRBV5-1 and J is TRBJ1-1; D unresolved. V was cut by 7 bases and J by 0 bases, with 10 bases left in between. This CDR3 has 13 amino acids. In germline, CDR1 is SGHRS, CDR2 YFSETQ. CDR3 region: CASRVGVNTEAFF. The CDR3 region has the DNA TGCGCCAGCCGCGTTGGGGTGAACACTGAAGCTTTCTTT.

The chain carries TRBV24-1 and TRBJ2-3; 7 bases match TRBD1. The CDR3 covers 16 residues. Germline lookup yields CDR1 KGHDR and CDR2 SFDVKD. V gave up 3 bases and J gave up 0 bases; unmatched junction bases: 5. CDR3 sequence reads: CATSDRQGHSTDTQYF. Written as DNA, the CDR3 is TGTGCCACCAGTGATCGACAGGGCCATAGCACAGATACGCAGTATTTT.

V usage is TRBV28 and J usage is TRBJ2-7; D possibly matches TRBD1 or TRBD2 (5 bases each). The germline CDR1 and CDR2 sequences are MDHEN and SYDVKM. The CDR3 contains 17 residues. Trimming removed 2 bases from V and 1 base from J, with 18 bases in between. Here the CDR3 reads CASSLVLFRDGSYEQYF. DNA of the CDR3: TGTGCCAGCAGTTTAGTTCTATTTCGGGACGGTTCCTACGAGCAGTACTTC.

This clonotype was detected a few times. The rearrangement joins TRBV5-4 to TRBJ1-2; 11 positions match TRBD1. J was trimmed by 8 bases and V by 1 base; bases with no gene match: 10. This CDR3 comprises 16 residues. Germline CDR1 is SGHNT and CDR2 is YYREEE (reference sequence). The CDR3 loop is CASSLRIGQGARGYTF. For the CDR3, the DNA is TGTGCCAGCAGCTTGAGGATAGGACAGGGGGCTCGGGGCTACACCTTC.

The chain recombines TRBV19 with TRBJ2-5; 7 positions match TRBD2. Germline V gene data show CDR1 as LNHDA and CDR2 as SQIVND (reference sequence). With 5 bases clipped from V and 2 bases from J, the junction kept 2 bases outside the gene matches. This CDR3 is 13 amino acids long. CDR3 bases: TGTGCCAGTAGTCCTAGCGGTCAAGAGACCCAGTACTTC. Its translation: CASSPSGQETQYF.

The V gene is TRBV4-3, the J gene TRBJ1-6; maybe TRBD1 (6 bases). Between the trimmed V and J ends, which lost 0 bases and 5 bases, there was a span of 8 bases. The CDR3 length is 15 residues. The germline V gene encodes CDR1 LGHNA and CDR2 YSLEER. Here the CDR3 DNA reads TGCGCCAGCAGCCAAGAGGCAGGGGATAATTCACCCCTCCACTTT. It is translated as CASSQEAGDNSPLHF.

The J gene is TRBJ1-2, the V gene TRBV7-9; D uncertain. The CDR3 totals 13 residues. Germline V gives CDR1 SEHNR, CDR2 FQNEAQ (reference sequence). The V gene lost 5 bases and the J gene lost 1 base, with 8 bases spanning the gap. The CDR3 DNA reads as TGTGCCAGCAGCCGAGACGGTAACTATGGCTACACCTTC. It specifies CASSRDGNYGYTF. The variable domain in full, completed from reference TRBV7-9 and TRBJ1-2, reads DTGVSQNPRHKITKRGQNVTFRCDPISEHNRLYWYRQTLGQGPEFLTYFQNEAQLEKSRLLSDRFSAERPKGSFSTLEIQRTEQGDSAMYLCASSRDGNYGYTFGSGTRLTVV.

In this sample, this clonotype turned up a few times. The CDR3 here is CASSLSGDTQYF. In nucleotides, the CDR3 is TGTGCCAGCAGTTTATCGGGAGATACGCAGTATTTT. The gene calls are TRBV27 and TRBJ2-3; the D is unclear. V shed 0 bases and J shed 5 bases, with 3 bases lying between them. CDR3 length: 12 residues. CDR1 is MNHEY and CDR2 is SMNVEV in the germline V gene (reference sequence).

The chain joins TRBV6-1 to TRBJ2-7; 10 bases are a match to TRBD2. V was clipped by 6 bases and J by 6 bases; unmatched bases: 11. CDR3 length: 15 amino acids. From germline, CDR1 is MNHNS and CDR2 SASEGT. CDR3 bases: TGTGCCAGCAGGGGGTTTAGCGGGGGGCGCTCCGAGCAGTACTTC. It yields the protein CASRGFSGGRSEQYF.

V gene TRBV6-1 combines with J gene TRBJ1-1; D is undetermined. V lost 4 bases and J 3 bases, leaving 9 bases between the germline ends. This CDR3 spans 13 amino acids. Germline CDR1 is MNHNS and CDR2 is SASEGT. The CDR3 loop is CASSGLGDTEAFF. CDR3 in DNA: TGTGCCAGCAGTGGTTTGGGTGACACTGAAGCTTTCTTT.

In its sample, this clonotype was seen a few times. The chain combines TRBV27 with TRBJ1-5, with TRBD1 as a possible D gene (5 bases). The V gene lost 6 bases and the J gene lost 3 bases, with 12 bases spanning the gap. This CDR3 has 14 residues. Germline-derived CDR1 and CDR2 are MNHEY and SMNVEV (reference sequence). CDR3 coding DNA: TGTGCCAGCAGCAGGGCAGGGATCAATCAGCCCCAGCATTTT. Its protein product is CASSRAGINQPQHF.